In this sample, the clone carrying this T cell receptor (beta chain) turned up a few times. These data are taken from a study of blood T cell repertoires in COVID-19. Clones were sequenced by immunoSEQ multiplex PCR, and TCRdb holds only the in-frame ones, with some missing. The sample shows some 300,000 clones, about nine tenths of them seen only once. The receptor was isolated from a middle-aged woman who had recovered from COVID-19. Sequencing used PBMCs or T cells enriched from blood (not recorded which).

The CDR3 loop is CASSLGHYGYTF. The CDR3 DNA reads as TGTGCCAGCAGCTTAGGGCACTATGGCTACACCTTC. The chain links TRBV11-2 to TRBJ1-2, with D unclear. The CDR3 loop spans 12 amino acids. Germline CDR1 and CDR2: SGHAT and FQNNGV. The V end was cut by 1 base, the J end by 3 bases, with 3 bases between. Full variable domain (remainder filled in from reference TRBV11-2 and TRBJ1-2): EAGVAQSPRYKIIEKRQSVAFWCNPISGHATLYWYQQILGQGPKLLIQFQNNGVVDDSQLPKDRFSAERLKGVDSTLKIQPAKLEDSAVYLCASSLGHYGYTFGSGTRLTVV.